This T cell receptor beta chain was sequenced for a study of OX40 agonist ivuxolimab in advanced cancers. Study-wide background: People in dose escalation had one of these cancers: hepatocellular carcinoma, melanoma, renal cell or head and neck cancer.

Assay: immunoSEQ multiplex PCR; the TCRdb copy retains only in-frame clones and omits some. The sample carries more than 100,000 clones, about 93% recorded once. Baseline, cycle 4 day 1, and cycle 7 day 1 were the blood sampling points. The source is an adult with an advanced solid tumor such as melanoma, head and neck, liver or kidney cancer. This specimen was CD4+ or CD8+ T cells sorted from blood, taken in a trial of the OX40 agonist ivuxolimab.

The CDR3 DNA is TGTGCCAGCAGCTCAATAGAAGGAAGCCTGTTTTTT. The encoded protein is CASSSIEGSLFF. This chain connects TRBV7-3 to TRBJ2-2; no clear D. Germline assignment: CDR1 SGHTA and CDR2 FQGTGA. The CDR3 consists of 12 residues. Trimming removed 4 bases from V and 14 bases from J, with 14 bases in between.